The clone carrying this T cell receptor (beta chain) was detected only once. Clones were sequenced by immunoSEQ multiplex PCR, and TCRdb holds only the in-frame ones, with some missing. In the table there are fewer than 350,000 clones, around 90% of which are singletons. This record comes from a study of blood T cell repertoires in COVID-19. About the study: Italy, Spain and the United States were the sources of the convalescent and acute COVID-19 samples. T cells, B-cell-depleted T cells, or PBMCs supplied cDNA or gDNA.

Adults between roughly 18 and 95 years of age took part from under 25 US areas. Membership in each cohort depended on participant-reported clinical history. Trimming pared 11 bases from V and 1 base from J, leaving 10 bases between. This CDR3 spans 13 amino acids. Germline loops: CDR1 KGHDR, CDR2 SFDVKD. Sequenced sample: PBMCs or T cells enriched from blood (not recorded which). The genes are TRBV24-1 and TRBJ2-2; the D gene is possibly TRBD2 (6 bases). The source of this sequence is a woman aged 40 to 49 with acute COVID-19. The CDR3 loop reads CASGTRNTGELFF. The DNA for the CDR3 is TGTGCCAGCGGGACTCGGAACACCGGGGAGCTGTTTTTT.